This T cell receptor beta chain was identified in a study of OX40 agonist ivuxolimab in advanced cancers. General study results and limits: Expanded peripheral T cell antigen specificity was not determined.

The CDR3 totals 13 residues. The V end was cut by 1 base, the J end by 7 bases, with 8 bases between. Germline loops: CDR1 MGHRA, CDR2 YSYEKL. Notes on this clone: The antigen remains unidentified.

Autoimmune disease history or systemic immunosuppression meant exclusion. Blood specimens came from baseline, cycle 4 day 1, and cycle 7 day 1. Profiled with immunoSEQ multiplex PCR; TCRdb holds only in-frame clones, not every one. The sample shows 75,000 to 90,000 clones, about 90% of them seen only once. The sequence was collected from an adult with an advanced solid tumor such as melanoma, head and neck, liver or kidney cancer. V and J are TRBV4-1 and TRBJ1-3; D is uncertain. This sample comprised CD4+ or CD8+ T cells sorted from blood, obtained in a trial of the OX40 agonist ivuxolimab. The chain's CDR3 is CASSQVFGNTIYF. The CDR3 nucleotides read TGCGCCAGCAGCCAAGTTTTTGGGAACACCATATATTTT.